The present T cell receptor (beta chain) was sequenced within a study of cytomegalovirus exposure and HLA in healthy donors. General study points: The authors later linked a missense DCLRE1C variant to TCR beta V- and J-gene trimming. In a later analysis, the majority of CMV-associated beta chains seemingly showed HLA restriction. Prior analysis indicated that the majority of TCR beta V segments exhibited productivity approximately 87% or approximately 30% of the time. HLA-A and HLA-B allele assignments for most subjects were reportedly predicted accurately using TCR beta sequences.

Of note for this clone: Its antigen is still unknown.

With 60 Vbeta and 13 Jbeta primers, the PCR was carried out. Method: immunoSEQ multiplex PCR; TCRdb's copy keeps in-frame clones and lacks some. The sample includes about 70,000 clones. CDR1 is SGHTA and CDR2 is FQGTGA in the germline V gene. The V gene lost 3 bases and the J gene lost 0 bases, with 15 bases spanning the gap. CDR3 length: 18 residues. The rearrangement joins TRBV7-3 to TRBJ2-6, with D possibly matching TRBD1 (5 bases). This TCR was recovered from a female donor in good health and CMV-seropositive. The sequencing sample was made of PBMCs. DNA of the CDR3: TGTGCCAGCAGCTTCCGTGGGGCAGGGAACTCTGGGGCCAACGTCCTGACTTTC. Protein sequence: CASSFRGAGNSGANVLTF.